A selection of T cell receptor beta chains follows, all from one sample in a study of neurological immune-mediated disorders. TCRdb re-called the 5' RACE reads through MiXCR, storing one row per CDR3 protein. Of fewer than 11,000 distinct CDR3 sequences in the sample, 20% to 25% are singletons; the top ten hold 50%. The sequencing input was CD8+ T cells from blood. The receptors derive from a woman in her fifties or sixties with HTLV-1-associated myelopathy (HAM/TSP). Each CDR3 is given with its conserved first and last residue. A D gene is named only where the DNA matches it firmly. Sizes are listed as once, few, many, or a class for an expanded clone.

j_call: TRBJ2-7
cdr3_length: 14
v_call: TRBV5-1
d_call: TRBD1
clone_size: many
cdr3_nt: TGCGCCAGCAGCTTGAGAGGGGGCGTCCACGAGCAGTACTTC
cdr3_aa: CASSLRGGVHEQYF

j_call: TRBJ2-3
cdr3_length: 13
v_call: TRBV2
d_call: TRBD1
clone_size: many
cdr3_nt: TGTGCCAGCATCGACAGGGGAACAGATACGCAGTATTTT
cdr3_aa: CASIDRGTDTQYF

j_call: TRBJ1-2
cdr3_length: 14
v_call: TRBV15
d_call: -
clone_size: many
cdr3_nt: TGTGCCACGAACAAAGGGGCAGGATCTTATGGCTACACCTTC
cdr3_aa: CATNKGAGSYGYTF

j_call: TRBJ1-4
cdr3_length: 18
v_call: TRBV7-2
d_call: -
clone_size: many
cdr3_nt: TGTGCCAGCAGCTTCAGGAGGAGGGTTGCGGCAACTAATGAAAAACTGTTTTTT
cdr3_aa: CASSFRRRVAATNEKLFF

j_call: TRBJ1-2
cdr3_length: 13
v_call: TRBV20-1
d_call: -
clone_size: many
cdr3_nt: TGCAGTGCCTCCCGGGGGGATAACTATGGCTACACCTTC
cdr3_aa: CSASRGDNYGYTF

j_call: TRBJ2-3
cdr3_length: 13
v_call: TRBV7-8
d_call: -
clone_size: many
cdr3_nt: TGTGCCTCTCTGGGCGGAAACACAGATACGCAGTATTTT
cdr3_aa: CASLGGNTDTQYF

j_call: TRBJ1-2
cdr3_length: 15
v_call: TRBV27
d_call: TRBD1
clone_size: many
cdr3_nt: TGTGCCAGCAGTTCCTACTCCGGGACAGGGGATGGCTACACCTTC
cdr3_aa: CASSSYSGTGDGYTF

j_call: TRBJ2-1
cdr3_length: 12
v_call: TRBV5-1
d_call: -
clone_size: many
cdr3_nt: TGCGCCAGCAGCCTGACCAACAATGAGCAGTTCTTC
cdr3_aa: CASSLTNNEQFF

j_call: TRBJ2-5
cdr3_length: 13
v_call: TRBV5-4
d_call: -
clone_size: many
cdr3_nt: TGTGCCAGCAGTCAGAACCCCGGGGAGACCCAGTACTTC
cdr3_aa: CASSQNPGETQYF

j_call: TRBJ2-1
cdr3_length: 12
v_call: TRBV27
d_call: -
clone_size: many
cdr3_nt: TGTGCCAGCAGTCCTGGGACACCAAAGCAGTTCTTC
cdr3_aa: CASSPGTPKQFF